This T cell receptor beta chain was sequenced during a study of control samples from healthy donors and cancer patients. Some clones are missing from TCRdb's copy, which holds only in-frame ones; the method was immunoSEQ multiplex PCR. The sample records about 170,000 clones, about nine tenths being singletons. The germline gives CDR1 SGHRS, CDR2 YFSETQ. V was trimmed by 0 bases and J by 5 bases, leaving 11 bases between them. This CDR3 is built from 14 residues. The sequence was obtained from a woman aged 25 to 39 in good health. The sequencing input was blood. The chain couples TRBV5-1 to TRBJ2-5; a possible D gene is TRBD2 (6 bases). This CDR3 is CASSLGAAGETQYF. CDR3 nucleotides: TGCGCCAGCAGCTTGGGGGCGGCGGGGGAGACCCAGTACTTC.